Detailed here is one T cell receptor beta chain. This sample is part of a study of blood T cell repertoires in COVID-19. Recruits, aged roughly 18 to 95 years, lived in 24 US areas. Grouping used clinical history reported by participants in a survey and questionnaire. Recovered Cohort 3 donors showed two negative PCRs, clearance, or symptom resolution. Germline assignment: CDR1 LGHNA and CDR2 YSLEER. The CDR3 loop spans 16 amino acids. V was clipped by 2 bases and J by 4 bases, with 17 bases between them. TCRdb's copy holds only in-frame clones and misses some; the assay was immunoSEQ multiplex PCR. Found here are some 260,000 clones, about 89% of them singletons; the top ten hold approximately 9.5%.

Source material: PBMCs or T cells enriched from blood (not recorded which). V gene TRBV4-3 combines with J gene TRBJ2-5; perhaps TRBD2 as D (5 bases). The receptor comes from a man aged 35-49 years who had recovered from COVID-19. The CDR3 here is CASSQSLRVEGETQYF. In nucleotides, the CDR3 is TGCGCCAGCAGCCAATCCCTGAGGGTAGAGGGAGAGACCCAGTACTTC.